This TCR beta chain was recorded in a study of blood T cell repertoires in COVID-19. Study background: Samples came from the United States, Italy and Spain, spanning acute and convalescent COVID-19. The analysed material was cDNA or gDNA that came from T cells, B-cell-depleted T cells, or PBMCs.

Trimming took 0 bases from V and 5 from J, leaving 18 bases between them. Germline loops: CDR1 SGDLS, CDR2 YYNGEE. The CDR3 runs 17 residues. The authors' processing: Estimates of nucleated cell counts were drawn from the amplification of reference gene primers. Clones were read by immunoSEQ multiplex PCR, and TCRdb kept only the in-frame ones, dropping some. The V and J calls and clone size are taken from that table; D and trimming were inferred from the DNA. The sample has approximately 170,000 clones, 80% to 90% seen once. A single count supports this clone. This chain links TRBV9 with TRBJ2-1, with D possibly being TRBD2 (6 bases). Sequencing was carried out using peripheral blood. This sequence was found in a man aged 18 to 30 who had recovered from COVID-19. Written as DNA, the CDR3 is TGTGCCAGCAGCGTAGAATGGACTACACGGGGCCACAATGAGCAGTTCTTC. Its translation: CASSVEWTTRGHNEQFF.